Listed below are T cell receptor beta chains from one sample, sequenced in a study of blood T cells in healthy people across ages. TCRdb re-called the 5' RACE reads through MiXCR, storing one row per CDR3 protein. The sample holds fewer than 1,200,000 distinct CDR3 sequences, 25% seen once. The data also belong to a second study, concerning T cells of mothers and their children.

The specimen sequenced was blood. Receptors were obtained from a girl aged 2 to 10 in good health. Each CDR3 is given with its conserved first and last residue. A D gene is named only where the DNA matches it firmly. The size of a clone is reported for some rows only, either as once, few or many, or as a class for expanded clones.

V gene: TRBV20-1
J gene: TRBJ2-5
clone size: few
D gene: .
CDR3 DNA: TGCAGTGCTAGGGCTAGGGCCCAAGAGACCCAGTACTTC
CDR3 protein: CSARARAQETQYF

V gene: TRBV5-1
J gene: TRBJ2-3
clone size: .
D gene: .
CDR3 DNA: TGCGCCAGCAGCGTCCCCTGGGGGACCACAGATACGCAGTATTTT
CDR3 protein: CASSVPWGTTDTQYF

V gene: TRBV7-2
J gene: TRBJ2-2
clone size: .
D gene: TRBD1
CDR3 DNA: TGTGCCAGCAGCCGTCGACAGGGTGGGGGAACCGGGGAGCTGTTTTTT
CDR3 protein: CASSRRQGGGTGELFF

V gene: TRBV9
J gene: TRBJ1-2
clone size: many
D gene: .
CDR3 DNA: TGTGCCAGCAGCGTAGGAAACTATGGCTACACCTTC
CDR3 protein: CASSVGNYGYTF

V gene: TRBV12-3/TRBV12-4
J gene: TRBJ1-5
clone size: few
D gene: .
CDR3 DNA: TGTGCCAGCAGTTTATCGGGACGGAGTCAGCCCCAGCATTTT
CDR3 protein: CASSLSGRSQPQHF

V gene: TRBV20-1
J gene: TRBJ2-7
clone size: few
D gene: TRBD2
CDR3 DNA: TGCAGTGCTGTCATAGCGGGAGGTAACGAGCAGTACTTC
CDR3 protein: CSAVIAGGNEQYF

V gene: TRBV13
J gene: TRBJ1-4
clone size: .
D gene: .
CDR3 DNA: TGTGCCAGCAGCTCCGACTTGGGGGAAAAACTGTTTTTT
CDR3 protein: CASSSDLGEKLFF

V gene: TRBV4-2
J gene: TRBJ1-1
clone size: few
D gene: .
CDR3 DNA: TGTGCCAGCAGCCAAGAGGCAGCGGGCACTGAAGCTTTCTTT
CDR3 protein: CASSQEAAGTEAFF

V gene: TRBV2
J gene: TRBJ2-1
clone size: .
D gene: TRBD2
CDR3 DNA: TGTGCCAGCAGCCTAGTTCTCCTAGCGGGAGTTGGAAATGAGCAGTTCTTC
CDR3 protein: CASSLVLLAGVGNEQFF

V gene: TRBV29-1
J gene: TRBJ2-1
clone size: .
D gene: .
CDR3 DNA: TGCAGCGTGACCGGGACCGGGACTCCCCTTTTTACGAATGAGCAGTTCTTC
CDR3 protein: CSVTGTGTPLFTNEQFF

V gene: TRBV28
J gene: TRBJ2-1
clone size: few
D gene: .
CDR3 DNA: TGTGCCAGCAAGCAGAATGAGCAGTTCTTC
CDR3 protein: CASKQNEQFF

V gene: TRBV28
J gene: TRBJ2-7
clone size: .
D gene: TRBD2
CDR3 DNA: TGTGCCAGCAGTTCCCCCGGGGGGGGTCCACCATACGAGCAGTACTTC
CDR3 protein: CASSSPGGGPPYEQYF

V gene: TRBV7-2
J gene: TRBJ2-7
clone size: .
D gene: TRBD1
CDR3 DNA: TGTGCCAGCAGCTTAGCCGGGACAGTCAATTACGAGCAGTACTTC
CDR3 protein: CASSLAGTVNYEQYF

V gene: TRBV6-5
J gene: TRBJ2-3
clone size: .
D gene: .
CDR3 DNA: TGTGCCAGCAGTTTTGGTAGCGCTACGCAGTATTTT
CDR3 protein: CASSFGSATQYF

V gene: TRBV13
J gene: TRBJ2-1
clone size: few
D gene: .
CDR3 DNA: TGTGCCAGCAGCTTTCGGTGGCGAGAGGCCTACAATGAGCAGTTCTTC
CDR3 protein: CASSFRWREAYNEQFF

V gene: TRBV28
J gene: TRBJ2-3
clone size: .
D gene: .
CDR3 DNA: TGTGCCAGCAGTACAAGCGATCGGCGTACGCAGTATTTT
CDR3 protein: CASSTSDRRTQYF

V gene: TRBV5-1
J gene: TRBJ2-3
clone size: .
D gene: .
CDR3 DNA: TGCGCCAGCAGCGCCACAGGACCTACTAGCACAGATACGCAGTATTTT
CDR3 protein: CASSATGPTSTDTQYF

V gene: TRBV4-1
J gene: TRBJ1-4
clone size: few
D gene: .
CDR3 DNA: TGCGCCAGCAGCAAAGAATCCAGGGGAGGTGAAAAACTGTTTTTT
CDR3 protein: CASSKESRGGEKLFF